This TCR beta chain was sequenced in a study of spatial heterogeneity in lung cancer. Study information: A consistent excess of beta-chain over alpha-chain sequences was detected. Points from the study as a whole: The appearance of ubiquitous expanded tumor TCRs in blood was greater at resection than follow-up.

Sample time point: sample taken at primary tumor resection. Unsorted samples of tumor, nontumor lung or frozen PBMC had their whole RNA sequenced. Samples were donated by 72 untreated early-stage non-small cell lung cancer patients. Germline loops: CDR1 SNHLY, CDR2 FYNNEI. CDR3 length: 12 residues. V was pared by 6 bases and J by 2 bases, with 6 bases between. In the case of this clonotype: The antigen is not known.

All TCR cDNA molecules were individually tagged with a unique molecular identifier. TCRdb used MiXCR to reprocess the 5' RACE reads, holding one entry per CDR3 protein. The sample yields roughly 100,000 distinct CDR3 sequences, roughly 10% seen once. The sequence derives from a male donor with early-stage non-small cell lung cancer. The sample consisted of PBMCs, taken at surgery. The gene calls are TRBV2 and TRBJ2-3; D is ambiguous. CDR3 DNA sequence: TGTGCCAGCAGACTTAACACAGATACGCAGTATTTT. Its translation: CASRLNTDTQYF.